One sample yielded the 11 T cell receptor beta chains listed below, sequenced in a study of cytomegalovirus exposure and HLA in healthy donors. Vbeta (60) and Jbeta (13) primers were used in the PCR. The repertoire was sequenced with immunoSEQ multiplex PCR; TCRdb's copy has only in-frame clones and lacks some. The sample shows 150,000 to 200,000 clones, 70% to 90% of them seen only once. Sample: PBMCs. Receptors were obtained from a man in his late teens or twenties in good health and CMV-seropositive.

This clone has just a few counts. V and J are TRBV6-5 and TRBJ2-1; 11 bases match TRBD1. The CDR3 extends over 15 amino acids. Germline CDR1 reads MNHEY; CDR2 reads SVGAGI. The V gene end was trimmed by 6 bases and the J gene end by 3 bases; junction bases not matched to a gene: 4. CDR3 in amino acids: CASRPDRGLYNEQFF. For the CDR3, the DNA is TGTGCCAGCAGACCGGACAGGGGGCTCTACAATGAGCAGTTCTTC.

CDR3: CASRDRDNEQFF. The CDR3 nucleotides read TGTGCTAGCCGGGACAGGGACAATGAGCAGTTCTTC. The V gene is TRBV12-5, the J gene TRBJ2-1; TRBD1 matches at 9 bases. The CDR3 length is 12 residues. V trimming: 9 bases; J trimming: 5 bases; junction bases outside the gene matches: 2. The V gene's germline CDR1 is LGHNT and CDR2 FRNRAP.

The chain is built from TRBV6-1 and TRBJ2-1; TRBD2 is a possible D gene (6 bases). The germline V and J ends were trimmed by 2 bases and 0 bases, with 14 bases remaining between them. CDR3 length: 17 residues. Germline V gene sequence: CDR1 MNHNS, CDR2 SASEGT. CDR3 DNA: TGTGCCAGCAGTGAACGGGGTAGCGGAAGCTCCTACAATGAGCAGTTCTTC. Translated, it gives CASSERGSGSSYNEQFF.

V and J are TRBV11-2 and TRBJ2-2, with 8 bases matching TRBD2. Germline V CDR1 and CDR2: SGHAT, FQNNGV. Trimming at V came to 4 bases and at J to 10 bases, leaving 11 bases not matched to a gene. The CDR3 covers 15 residues. DNA of the CDR3: TGTGCCAGCAGCTCGACTCCCCAGCGGGAGCAGGAGCTGTTTTTT. It encodes CASSSTPQREQELFF.

This sequence joins TRBV14 and TRBJ1-2, with 7 bases that match TRBD1. The CDR3 has 15 residues. The V segment lost 3 bases and the J segment 8 bases; nucleotides outside the gene matches: 12. Looked up from germline, CDR1 is SGHDN and CDR2 is FVKESK. Here the CDR3 reads CASSHGDRARVGYTF. The DNA for the CDR3 is TGTGCCAGCAGCCACGGGGACAGAGCACGAGTCGGCTACACCTTC.

V and J are TRBV9 and TRBJ2-5; 10 bases align to TRBD2. Per the germline V gene, CDR1 is SGDLS and CDR2 is YYNGEE. The length of the CDR3 is 17 residues. Trimming cost V 4 bases and J 7 bases; bases outside gene matches: 16. In DNA form, the CDR3 reads TGTGCCAGCAGCAGGGGGGGTAGCGGGGGGCTTTCGGGGACCCAGTACTTC. Protein: CASSRGGSGGLSGTQYF.

This sequence joins TRBV18 and TRBJ2-7; D gene ambiguous. The CDR3 length is 16 residues. V lost 3 bases and J 3 bases, leaving 18 bases between the germline ends. In germline, CDR1 is KGHSH, CDR2 LQKENI. CDR3 nucleotides: TGTGCCAGCTCACCGGGTCAAGGCAAGCGACTCTACGAGCAGTACTTC. Translation: CASSPGQGKRLYEQYF.

The table lists this clone with a count of one. The CDR3 DNA follows: TGCAGCGTGCCTCCGACCGGGGGCTATGGCTACACCTTC. This gives the protein CSVPPTGGYGYTF. The genes are TRBV29-1 and TRBJ1-2, with D possibly matching TRBD1 (5 bases). CDR1 and CDR2 (germline): SQVTM, ANQGSEA. This CDR3 has 13 residues. Trimming left V 6 bases short and J 4 bases short, with 15 bases between. The variable domain in full, with the rest retrieved from reference TRBV29-1 and TRBJ1-2, is SAVISQKPSRDICQRGTSLTIQCQVDSQVTMMFWYRQQPGQSLTLIATANQGSEATYESGFVIDKFPISRPNLTFSTLTVSNMSPEDSSIYLCSVPPTGGYGYTFGSGTRLTVV.

This chain uses TRBV6-5 with TRBJ1-6; no definite D call. Germline CDR1 is MNHEY and CDR2 is SVGAGI. CDR3 length equals 13 residues. The V end lost 6 bases, the J end lost 7 bases, and 10 bases lay between the germline ends. CDR3 residues: CASSTTENSPLHF. CDR3 in DNA: TGTGCCAGCAGCACAACAGAGAATTCACCCCTCCACTTT.

The rearrangement uses TRBV29-1 and TRBJ1-2; D not resolved. CDR1 and CDR2 (germline): SQVTM, ANQGSEA. Trimming took off 6 bases at V and 4 bases at J, with 21 bases between the two ends. The CDR3 runs to 15 residues. The CDR3: CSVPKRELSLYGYTF. CDR3 nucleotide sequence: TGCAGCGTCCCGAAGAGGGAGTTATCGCTCTATGGCTACACCTTC.

This chain joins TRBV7-9 and TRBJ1-1; the D is unclear. Trimming cost V 6 bases and J 5 bases, with 19 bases left between them. The CDR3 is 15 residues long. The germline V gene has CDR1 SEHNR and CDR2 FQNEAQ (reference sequence). CDR3 DNA sequence: TGTGCCAGCAGACCGGGCGGGATATGGGAGACTGAAGCTTTCTTT. Its translation is CASRPGGIWETEAFF.